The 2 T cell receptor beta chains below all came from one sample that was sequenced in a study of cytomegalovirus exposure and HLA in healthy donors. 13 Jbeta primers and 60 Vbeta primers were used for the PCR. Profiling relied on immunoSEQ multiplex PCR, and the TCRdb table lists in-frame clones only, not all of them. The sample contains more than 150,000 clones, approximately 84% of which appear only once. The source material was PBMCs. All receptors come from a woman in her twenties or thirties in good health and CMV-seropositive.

CDR3 sequence: CASSLAEASGGVSEQFF. The CDR3 DNA reads TGTGCCAGCAGCTTAGCGGAGGCTAGCGGGGGGGTGAGTGAGCAGTTCTTC. This chain links TRBV7-6 with TRBJ2-1; 12 bases agree with TRBD2. CDR1 is SGHVS, CDR2 FNYEAQ, per germline. V was clipped by 0 bases and J by 9 bases; unmatched bases: 9. CDR3 length: 17 residues.

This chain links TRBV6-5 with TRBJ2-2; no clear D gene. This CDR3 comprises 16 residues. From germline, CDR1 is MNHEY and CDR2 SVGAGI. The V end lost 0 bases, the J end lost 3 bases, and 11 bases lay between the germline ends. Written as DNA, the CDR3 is TGTGCCAGCAGTTACTCTGGCCAATTCCACACCGGGGAGCTGTTTTTT. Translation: CASSYSGQFHTGELFF.